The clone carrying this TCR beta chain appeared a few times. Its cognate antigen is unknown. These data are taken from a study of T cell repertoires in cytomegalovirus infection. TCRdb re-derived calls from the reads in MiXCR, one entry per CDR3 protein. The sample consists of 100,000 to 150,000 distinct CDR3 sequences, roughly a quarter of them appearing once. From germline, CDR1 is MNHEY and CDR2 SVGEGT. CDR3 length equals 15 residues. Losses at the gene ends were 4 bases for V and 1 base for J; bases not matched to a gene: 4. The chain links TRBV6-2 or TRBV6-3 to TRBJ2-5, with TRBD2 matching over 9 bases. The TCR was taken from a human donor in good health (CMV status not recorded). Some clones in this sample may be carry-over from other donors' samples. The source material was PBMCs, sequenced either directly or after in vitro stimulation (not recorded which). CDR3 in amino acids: CASSLLAGFQETQYF. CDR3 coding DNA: TGTGCCAGCAGTTTGCTAGCGGGATTCCAAGAGACCCAGTACTTC.